These 28 T cell receptor beta chains share one sample of origin, sequenced in a study of T cells in Graves' hyperthyroidism and ophthalmopathy. RNA transcripts yielded amplified TCR beta CDR3 regions. In the first-round RT-PCR of the TCR CDR3, the HTBI primer set was used. Each CDR3 protein is one row after TCRdb ran MiXCR on the multiplex PCR reads. Of hundreds of thousands of distinct CDR3 sequences detected, roughly 15% appear once; the ten largest clones hold approximately 13%. The specimen sequenced was blood. The receptors come from a woman aged 45-59 years with Graves' ophthalmopathy.

Details on this clonotype: A much larger clone differs by one base, so this may be a read error. This sequence joins TRBV12-3 or TRBV12-4 and TRBJ1-1; no clear D gene. This CDR3 region has 14 residues. Trimming left V 7 bases short and J 1 base short, with 13 bases between. The CDR3 sequence: CASKIGRPNTEAFF. As DNA, the CDR3 is TGTGCCAGCAAAATAGGACGGCCGAACACTGAAGCTTTCTTT.

The chain has TRBV6-2 or TRBV6-3 and TRBJ1-1; D is perhaps TRBD1 (5 bases). This CDR3 comprises 14 residues. Germline CDR1 is MNHEY and CDR2 is SVGEGT. The V end was cut by 2 bases, the J end by 3 bases, with 10 bases between. The CDR3 protein is CASSYGAPDTEAFF. CDR3 DNA sequence: TGTGCCAGCAGTTACGGGGCTCCCGACACTGAAGCTTTCTTT.

The V and J genes are TRBV30 and TRBJ1-5; a weak D match, TRBD1 (5 bases). The germline CDR1 and CDR2 sequences are GTSNPN and SVGIG (reference sequence). The CDR3 spans 15 residues. V lost 0 bases and J lost 4, with 13 bases in between. The CDR3 DNA follows: TGTGCCTGGAGTGTAGGGGCAGGAACGAATCAGCCCCAGCATTTT. Translation: CAWSVGAGTNQPQHF. The full variable domain, in which reference TRBV30 and TRBJ1-5 provide the parts outside the CDR3, is SQTIHQWPATLVQPVGSPLSLECTVEGTSNPNLYWYRQAAGRGLQLLFYSVGIGQISSEVPQNLSASRPQDRQFILSSKKLLLSDSGFYLCAWSVGAGTNQPQHFGDGTRLSIL.

The V call is TRBV7-9, the J call TRBJ2-2; the match to TRBD1 covers 7 bases. The CDR3 contains 16 residues. Germline V gene sequence: CDR1 SEHNR, CDR2 FQNEAQ (reference sequence). V shed 5 bases and J 0 bases; nucleotides not matched to a gene: 6. The CDR3 protein is CASSPGQKANTGELFF. The CDR3 DNA sequence: TGTGCCAGCAGCCCGGGACAGAAGGCGAACACCGGGGAGCTGTTTTTT. Filled out from reference TRBV7-9 and TRBJ2-2, the complete variable domain reads DTGVSQNPRHKITKRGQNVTFRCDPISEHNRLYWYRQTLGQGPEFLTYFQNEAQLEKSRLLSDRFSAERPKGSFSTLEIQRTEQGDSAMYLCASSPGQKANTGELFFGEGSRLTVL.

Ten or more counts support this clonotype. Sequence at one end of the junction differs from germline and may be a read error. The chain employs TRBV20-1 and TRBJ1-2; 9 bases match TRBD1. This CDR3 is 16 amino acids long. Germline CDR1 DFQATT, CDR2 SNEGSKA (reference sequence). The CDR3 here is CSARDSGTGGFARYTF. In DNA form, the CDR3 reads TGCAGTGCTCGAGATTCCGGTACAGGGGGCTTTGCTCGCTACACCTTC.

The V call is TRBV24-1, the J call TRBJ2-1; no definite D call. The V gene lost 7 bases and the J gene lost 0 bases, with 12 bases spanning the gap. From germline, CDR1 is KGHDR and CDR2 SFDVKD. CDR3 length equals 15 residues. Here the CDR3 reads CATSDTESSYNEQFF. The CDR3 coding sequence is TGTGCCACCAGCGACACTGAAAGCTCCTACAATGAGCAGTTCTTC.

This clonotype was observed at least ten times. The chain has TRBV7-3 and TRBJ2-1, with TRBD2 as a possible D gene (5 bases). With 5 bases removed from V and 6 bases from J, the gap between germline ends came to 17 bases. The CDR3 is 15 residues long. Germline-derived CDR1 and CDR2 are SGHTA and FQGTGA. CDR3 nucleotides: TGTGCCAGCAGCCAAGCTCGGGATGCGTCCAATGAGCAGTTCTTC. This encodes CASSQARDASNEQFF. The full variable domain, rest sourced from reference TRBV7-3 and TRBJ2-1, is GAGVSQTPSNKVTEKGKYVELRCDPISGHTALYWYRQSLGQGPEFLIYFQGTGAADDSGLPNDRFFAVRPEGSVSTLKIQRTERGDSAVYLCASSQARDASNEQFFGPGTRLTVL.

This clonotype was counted at least ten times. The V and J genes are TRBV7-9 and TRBJ2-7; D gene uncertain. From germline, CDR1 is SEHNR and CDR2 FQNEAQ (reference sequence). The V end lost 1 base, the J end lost 1 base, and 8 bases lay between the germline ends. The CDR3 totals 14 residues. CDR3 loop: CASSLELTSYEQYF. CDR3 DNA sequence: TGTGCCAGCAGCTTAGAACTGACATCCTACGAGCAGTACTTC.

The chain links TRBV4-1 to TRBJ2-1; 9 nucleotides agree with TRBD2. The germline gives CDR1 MGHRA, CDR2 YSYEKL. The J segment lost 4 bases and the V segment lost 1 base, leaving 8 bases of the junction unmatched. The CDR3 sequence is 17 residues long. CDR3 sequence (DNA): TGCGCCAGCAGCCAAGGCTTGACGCGGGAGGGGTACAATGAGCAGTTCTTC. This encodes CASSQGLTREGYNEQFF.

The DNA of the CDR3 is TGCAGCGTGAGGACTAGACACTCCTACGAGCAGTACTTC. Its protein product is CSVRTRHSYEQYF. V usage is TRBV29-1 and J usage is TRBJ2-7; TRBD2 matches at 7 bases. The CDR3 is 13 residues long. Germline assignment: CDR1 SQVTM and CDR2 ANQGSEA. Losses at the gene ends were 6 bases for V and 0 bases for J; bases not matched to a gene: 5.

V and J are TRBV25-1 and TRBJ2-1, with 8 bases fitting TRBD2. CDR1 is MGHDK, CDR2 SYGVNS, per germline. The V and J ends lost 6 bases and 12 bases, in that order; junction bases with no gene match: 13. The CDR3 consists of 14 residues. CDR3 nucleotides: TGTGCCAGCAGCCCCCCTGTGCTAGCGGGTGGGCAGTTCTTC. It encodes CASSPPVLAGGQFF.

As to this clonotype: This sequence may be a read error, since a much larger clone differs from it by one base. This chain joins TRBV7-2 and TRBJ2-7; 10 bases are shared with TRBD1. CDR3 size: 13 residues. Germline V gene lookup returns CDR1 SGHTA and CDR2 FQGNSA. The V gene end was trimmed by 6 bases and the J gene end by 6 bases; junction bases not matched to a gene: 5. The CDR3 region has the DNA TGTGCCAGCAGTACCGGGACAGGGGCCGAGCAGTACTTC. Translated, it gives CASSTGTGAEQYF.

There are many counts of this clonotype. J is TRBJ1-1 and V is TRBV29-1; possibly TRBD1 for D (6 bases). The germline gives CDR1 SQVTM, CDR2 ANQGSEA. Deletions cut 1 base from V and 7 bases from J, with 10 bases between. The CDR3 is made up of 12 amino acids. The CDR3 DNA reads as TGCAGCGTTGAAGCCAGGGGCTTTGAAGCTTTCTTT. Translating it yields CSVEARGFEAFF.

The chain couples TRBV15 to TRBJ1-5; the D is unclear. Germline V gene sequence: CDR1 LNHNV, CDR2 YYDKDF (reference sequence). This CDR3 has 14 amino acids. V was trimmed by 1 base and J by 4 bases, leaving 8 bases between them. The CDR3 sequence is CATSRVRQNQPQHF. As DNA, the CDR3 is TGTGCCACCAGCAGAGTCAGACAAAATCAGCCCCAGCATTTT.

The chain uses TRBV28 and TRBJ1-2, with D possibly matching TRBD1 (5 bases). Trimming removed 5 bases at V and 2 bases at J, with 9 bases between. Germline V gene data show CDR1 as MDHEN and CDR2 as SYDVKM. The CDR3 extends over 13 amino acids. The CDR3 DNA follows: TGTGCCAGCAGTGGGGCCCTCAACTATGGCTACACCTTC. Translation gives CASSGALNYGYTF.

This clonotype was seen more than once but under ten times. This chain uses TRBV20-1 with TRBJ1-2, with no clear D. The CDR3 consists of 10 residues. V was pared by 6 bases and J by 14 bases, with 16 bases between. Germline V CDR1 and CDR2: DFQATT, SNEGSKA (reference sequence). The CDR3 region is CSATTRDWTF. For the CDR3, the DNA is TGCAGTGCAACGACACGGGATTGGACCTTC.

Ten or more counts support this clonotype. One end of the junction does not line up with germline, which may come from a read error. This sequence joins TRBV6-2 or TRBV6-3 and TRBJ2-7; D could derive from TRBD1 or TRBD2 (5 bases each). Germline CDR1 MNHEY, CDR2 SVGEGT. The CDR3 is 15 residues long. Here the CDR3 reads CTSILYGGPTNEQYF. For the CDR3, the DNA is TGTACCAGCATCCTATATGGGGGACCGACTAACGAGCAGTACTTC.

In this sample, this clonotype turned up many times. This sequence joins TRBV7-2 and TRBJ2-7, with D perhaps matching TRBD2 (5 bases). Germline V gene sequence: CDR1 SGHTA, CDR2 FQGNSA. The CDR3 contains 17 residues. V lost 5 bases to trimming and J lost 4 bases, with 24 bases between them. The CDR3 sequence: CASSLLSGTSSFYEQYF. As DNA, the CDR3 is TGTGCCAGCAGCCTTCTGAGCGGAACTAGTTCCTTTTACGAGCAGTACTTC.

The sample holds a few counts of this clonotype. This sequence joins TRBV6-2 or TRBV6-3 and TRBJ1-6; 8 nucleotides agree with TRBD1. Germline-derived CDR1 and CDR2 are MNHEY and SVGEGT. J lost 6 bases, V lost 6 bases, and 7 bases had no gene match. This CDR3 is 15 amino acids long. The CDR3, as DNA: TGTGCCAGCAGAGCAACAGGGGGGAGTAATTCACCCCTCCACTTT. Protein product: CASRATGGSNSPLHF.

This clonotype has at least ten counts. The chain carries TRBV28 and TRBJ2-3; D perhaps matches TRBD2 (6 bases). The CDR3 runs to 14 residues. With 3 bases removed from V and 6 bases from J, the gap between germline ends came to 13 bases. The germline V gene has CDR1 MDHEN and CDR2 SYDVKM. The CDR3 nucleotides are TGTGCCAGCAGTTTCACTCTAGCGAGTGATACGCAGTATTTT. Translating gives CASSFTLASDTQYF.

At least ten counts were recorded for this clonotype. The rearrangement links TRBV7-3 to TRBJ2-7; D is unresolved. With 5 bases removed from V and 1 base from J, the gap between germline ends came to 12 bases. There are 14 residues in the CDR3. CDR1 is SGHTA and CDR2 is FQGTGA in the germline V gene. CDR3 coding DNA: TGTGCCAGCAGCGCAGACTCGACTTCCTACGAGCAGTACTTC. It yields the protein CASSADSTSYEQYF.

The table lists this clonotype with many counts. The chain recombines TRBV24-1 with TRBJ2-1, with no clear D. The CDR3 covers 15 residues. The ends were cut back, 4 bases at V and 0 bases at J, with 9 bases in the middle. Germline V gene data show CDR1 as KGHDR and CDR2 as SFDVKD. The CDR3: CATSEYISSYNEQFF. Written as DNA, the CDR3 is TGTGCCACCAGTGAATACATAAGCTCCTACAATGAGCAGTTCTTC.

This clonotype was detected many times. The chain carries TRBV20-1 and TRBJ2-4; 11 bases match TRBD2. V was pared by 0 bases and J by 8 bases, with 9 bases of the junction left unmatched. Germline V CDR1 and CDR2: DFQATT, SNEGSKA (reference sequence). This CDR3 comprises 16 residues. The CDR3 nucleotides read TGCAGTGCTAGAGATCGGGGACTAGCGGATCGGTACATTCAGTACTTC. As protein: CSARDRGLADRYIQYF.

In regard to this clonotype: A much bigger clone sits one base away, suggesting this may be a read error. The rearrangement joins TRBV30 to TRBJ2-1, with D uncertain. Germline values: CDR1 GTSNPN, CDR2 SVGIG (reference sequence). The V gene lost 2 bases and the J gene lost 4 bases, with 6 bases spanning the gap. The CDR3 consists of 12 residues. The CDR3 here is CAWSILYNEQFF. CDR3 bases: TGTGCCTGGAGTATTTTATACAATGAGCAGTTCTTC.

The J gene is TRBJ2-3, the V gene TRBV28; the match to TRBD2 covers 9 bases. CDR1 is MDHEN, CDR2 SYDVKM, per germline. This CDR3 is built from 16 residues. With V trimmed by 6 bases and J by 2 bases, 9 bases remained unmatched. The CDR3 loop is CASSPLAGGITDTQYF. The CDR3 nucleotides are TGTGCCAGCAGCCCACTAGCGGGCGGAATCACAGATACGCAGTATTTT.

Remarks on this clonotype: A much larger clone sits a single nucleotide away, making a read error possible. The rearrangement uses TRBV24-1 and TRBJ2-3; TRBD2 matches at 13 bases. Germline lookup yields CDR1 KGHDR and CDR2 SFDVKD. Germline trimming cut 3 bases from V and 3 bases from J; bases unmatched to any gene: 5. CDR3 length: 17 residues. CDR3 sequence (DNA): TGTGCCACCAGTGATCTCCGGACTAGCGGGAGAACAGATACGCAGTATTTT. Translation gives CATSDLRTSGRTDTQYF.

The chain employs TRBV5-4 and TRBJ1-6, with a possible D match to TRBD1 (5 bases). The CDR3 extends over 15 amino acids. The germline V gene has CDR1 SGHNT and CDR2 YYREEE (reference sequence). The V gene lost 3 bases and the J gene lost 9 bases, with 16 bases spanning the gap. The CDR3 DNA is TGTGCCAGCAGCTCGAAGGACGGGGGGGTTTCACCCCTCCACTTT. This sequence encodes CASSSKDGGVSPLHF.

This clonotype was detected ten times or more. V and J are TRBV11-2 and TRBJ1-2; 9 bases are a match to TRBD1. The CDR3 loop spans 16 amino acids. CDR1 SGHAT and CDR2 FQNNGV come from the germline V gene. V shed 5 bases and J 3 bases; nucleotides not matched to a gene: 10. Here the CDR3 DNA reads TGTGCCAGCAGCCAAGGCGGGACAGGGAAGTACTATGGCTACACCTTC. The encoded protein is CASSQGGTGKYYGYTF.